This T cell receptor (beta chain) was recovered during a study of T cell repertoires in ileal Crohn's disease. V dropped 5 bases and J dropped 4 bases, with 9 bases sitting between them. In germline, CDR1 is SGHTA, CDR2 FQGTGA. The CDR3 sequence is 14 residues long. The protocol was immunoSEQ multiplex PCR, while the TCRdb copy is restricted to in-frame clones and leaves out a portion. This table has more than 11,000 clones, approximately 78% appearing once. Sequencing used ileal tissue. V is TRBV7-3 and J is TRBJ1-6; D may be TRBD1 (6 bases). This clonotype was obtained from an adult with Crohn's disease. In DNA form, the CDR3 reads TGTGCCAGCAGCAAGGGGGGGTATAATTCACCCCTCCACTTT. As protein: CASSKGGYNSPLHF.